The 10 T cell receptor beta chains in this list originate from one sample, sequenced in a study of CD8+ T cells in alopecia areata. It was cDNA, reverse transcribed from extracted RNA, that served as the sequencing template. Profiled with immunoSEQ multiplex PCR; TCRdb holds only in-frame clones, not every one. The profile shows around 250,000 clones, 67% of them singletons. The source was CD4+ T cells sorted from blood, collected at week 0. The receptors come from a human donor with alopecia areata.

The chain joins TRBV30 to TRBJ1-1; TRBD1 matches at 7 bases. J was trimmed by 11 bases and V by 2 bases; bases with no gene match: 11. This CDR3 is built from 13 residues. Germline V gene data show CDR1 as GTSNPN and CDR2 as SVGIG (reference sequence). The CDR3 DNA reads TGTGCCTGGAGTCCTTCTATGACAGGGATGGCTTTCTTT. This gives the protein CAWSPSMTGMAFF.

The chain couples TRBV29-1 to TRBJ2-1, with D uncertain. The CDR3 covers 11 residues. Trimming removed 7 bases from V and 9 bases from J, with 13 bases in between. Germline-derived CDR1 and CDR2 are SQVTM and ANQGSEA. The DNA for the CDR3 is TGCAGCGGCCGGCTAGGCACTGAGCAGTTCTTC. Residues: CSGRLGTEQFF.

The chain employs TRBV29-1 and TRBJ1-4; the match to TRBD1 covers 7 bases. Germline assignment: CDR1 SQVTM and CDR2 ANQGSEA. The CDR3 has 13 amino acids. V lost 5 bases, J lost 6 bases, and 6 bases stayed unmatched. As DNA, the CDR3 is TGCAGCGTTCGGACAGGCACCTATGAAAAACTGTTTTTT. Translating it yields CSVRTGTYEKLFF.

The J gene is TRBJ1-2, the V gene TRBV5-6; no definite D call. The CDR3 sequence is 14 residues long. CDR1 SGHDT and CDR2 YYEEEE come from the germline V gene. Trimming stripped 0 bases from V and 2 bases from J, with 8 bases between. CDR3 in amino acids: CASSLVQLNYGYTF. The CDR3 DNA is TGTGCCAGCAGCTTGGTCCAGTTAAACTATGGCTACACCTTC. Looking up the rest from reference TRBV5-6 and TRBJ1-2 gives the full variable domain: DAGVTQSPTHLIKTRGQQVTLRCSPKSGHDTVSWYQQALGQGPQFIFQYYEEEERQRGNFPDRFSGHQFPNYSSELNVNALLLGDSALYLCASSLVQLNYGYTFGSGTRLTVV.

This clone was seen a handful of times. This chain links TRBV30 with TRBJ2-1; 7 nucleotides align to TRBD2. The V and J ends lost 2 bases and 15 bases, in that order; junction bases with no gene match: 7. From germline, CDR1 is GTSNPN and CDR2 SVGIG (reference sequence). This CDR3 contains 11 residues. This CDR3 reads CAWSSAGVLFF. CDR3 DNA sequence: TGTGCCTGGAGTTCCGCGGGAGTACTGTTCTTC.

The V gene is TRBV5-1, the J gene TRBJ1-1; D call uncertain. The CDR3 has 13 residues. Looked up from germline, CDR1 is SGHRS and CDR2 is YFSETQ. Trimming stripped 1 base from V and 11 bases from J, with 15 bases between. CDR3 DNA: TGCGCCAGCAGCTTGTCTCCCTCGCTCGGGGCTTTCTTT. It codes for CASSLSPSLGAFF.

The table lists this clone with a few counts. This chain links TRBV2 with TRBJ1-6; 7 bases align to TRBD1. CDR1 and CDR2 (germline): SNHLY, FYNNEI. CDR3 size: 15 residues. Losses at the gene ends were 4 bases for V and 7 bases for J; bases not matched to a gene: 7. The DNA of the CDR3 is TGTGCCAGCAGTGGACAGGGACTGCAGAATTCACCCCTCCACTTT. Amino acid sequence: CASSGQGLQNSPLHF.

The rearrangement uses TRBV2 and TRBJ2-5; 10 positions match TRBD1. This CDR3 is built from 15 residues. V was clipped by 10 bases and J by 5 bases; unmatched bases: 13. Germline V gene lookup returns CDR1 SNHLY and CDR2 FYNNEI. The CDR3 protein is CATGDRDRGLETQYF. CDR3 DNA sequence: TGTGCCACGGGGGATCGGGACAGGGGATTGGAGACCCAGTACTTC.

The chain recombines TRBV29-1 with TRBJ1-1, with D perhaps matching TRBD1 (5 bases). With 7 bases removed from V and 1 base from J, the gap between germline ends came to 13 bases. CDR1 is SQVTM, CDR2 ANQGSEA, per germline. CDR3 length: 13 amino acids. CDR3 loop: CSAAEGTNTEAFF. CDR3 in DNA: TGCAGCGCCGCTGAGGGGACGAACACTGAAGCTTTCTTT. Looking up the rest from reference TRBV29-1 and TRBJ1-1 gives the full variable domain: SAVISQKPSRDICQRGTSLTIQCQVDSQVTMMFWYRQQPGQSLTLIATANQGSEATYESGFVIDKFPISRPNLTFSTLTVSNMSPEDSSIYLCSAAEGTNTEAFFGQGTRLTVV.

On this clone: Other DNA sequences in this sample translate to the same CDR3. The chain has TRBV5-4 and TRBJ2-3, with D maybe TRBD2 (5 bases). Trimming stripped 0 bases from V and 3 bases from J, with 8 bases between. CDR1 is SGHNT and CDR2 is YYREEE in the germline V gene (reference sequence). This CDR3 is 14 amino acids long. The CDR3 DNA sequence: TGTGCCAGCAGCTTGGCTGGCGGGACAGATACGCAGTATTTT. Encoded protein: CASSLAGGTDTQYF.